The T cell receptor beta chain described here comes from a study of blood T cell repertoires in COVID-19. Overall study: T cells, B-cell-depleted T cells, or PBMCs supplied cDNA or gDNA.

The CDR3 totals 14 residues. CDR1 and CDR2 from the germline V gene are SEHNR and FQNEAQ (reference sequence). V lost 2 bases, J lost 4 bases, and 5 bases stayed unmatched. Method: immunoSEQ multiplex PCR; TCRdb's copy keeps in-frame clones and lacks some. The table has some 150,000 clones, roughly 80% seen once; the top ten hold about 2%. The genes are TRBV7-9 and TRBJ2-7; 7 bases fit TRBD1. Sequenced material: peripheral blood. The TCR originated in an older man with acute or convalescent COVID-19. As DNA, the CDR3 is TGTGCCAGCAGCTTACGACAGGGCGGATACGAGCAGTACTTC. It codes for CASSLRQGGYEQYF.